The 30 T cell receptor beta chains below all came from one sample that was sequenced in a study of Ad26.COV2.S vaccination and SARS-CoV-2 variants. The assay was immunoSEQ multiplex PCR, and TCRdb's table has in-frame clones only and misses some. This table holds 380,000 or so clones, roughly 80% found once. The sample's treatment: roughly 20 received Ad26.COV2.S at low or high dose, single or two shots; five or six received placebo; per-sample allocation not given. Samples were taken on day 63 after the first vaccine or placebo injection. The sequences come from peripheral blood, collected in a trial of Ad26.COV2.S vaccine versus placebo. These receptor sequences come from a person aged 18-60 years who received the Ad26.COV2.S COVID-19 vaccine or a placebo.

This chain links TRBV2 with TRBJ1-5; tentatively, D is TRBD1 (5 bases). The CDR3 length is 16 residues. Trimming removed 4 bases at V and 1 base at J, with 14 bases between. CDR1 is SNHLY and CDR2 is FYNNEI in the germline V gene. The CDR3 region has the DNA TGTGCCAGCAGTGTTGGGCAGGGAAGGAGCAATCAGCCCCAGCATTTT. Translating it yields CASSVGQGRSNQPQHF.

V gene TRBV11-3 combines with J gene TRBJ2-2, with 8 bases lining up with TRBD2. The J segment lost 3 bases and the V segment lost 1 base, leaving 7 bases of the junction unmatched. Germline V gives CDR1 SGHNT, CDR2 YENEEA. This CDR3 spans 17 amino acids. The DNA for the CDR3 is TGTGCCAGCAGCTTAGGGGGCCCGGGAGGGGACACCGGGGAGCTGTTTTTT. Amino acid sequence: CASSLGGPGGDTGELFF. Variable domain in full (rest from reference TRBV11-3 and TRBJ2-2): EAGVVQSPRYKIIEKKQPVAFWCNPISGHNTLYWYLQNLGQGPELLIRYENEEAVDDSQLPKDRFSAERLKGVDSTLKIQPAELGDSAVYLCASSLGGPGGDTGELFFGEGSRLTVL.

V usage is TRBV6-5 and J usage is TRBJ2-7, with TRBD2 as a possible D gene (5 bases). Germline V gene lookup returns CDR1 MNHEY and CDR2 SVGAGI. V was trimmed by 0 bases and J by 6 bases, leaving 12 bases between them. The CDR3 is 14 amino acids. The CDR3, as DNA: TGTGCCAGCAGTTACTCGTCTAGCAGGCCCGAGCAGTACTTC. This translates into CASSYSSSRPEQYF.

The gene calls are TRBV19 and TRBJ2-7; TRBD1 agrees at 9 bases. Per germline, CDR1 LNHDA and CDR2 SQIVND (reference sequence). The CDR3 runs 14 residues. V was clipped by 8 bases and J by 3 bases; unmatched bases: 8. CDR3: CASRDREMFYEQYF. The CDR3 nucleotides are TGTGCCAGTCGGGACAGGGAGATGTTCTACGAGCAGTACTTC. Complete variable domain (other parts from reference TRBV19 and TRBJ2-7): DGGITQSPKYLFRKEGQNVTLSCEQNLNHDAMYWYRQDPGQGLRLIYYSQIVNDFQKGDIAEGYSVSREKKESFPLTVTSAQKNPTAFYLCASRDREMFYEQYFGPGTRLTVT.

V gene TRBV4-2 combines with J gene TRBJ2-1; D might be TRBD1 or TRBD2, each matching 6 bases. This CDR3 region has 15 residues. V lost 1 base and J 8 bases, leaving 15 bases between the germline ends. Germline V gene sequence: CDR1 LGHNA, CDR2 YNFKEQ. The DNA of the CDR3 is TGTGCCAGCAGCCAAGCCCCCAGAGGGGGGCATGAGCAGTTCTTC. It encodes CASSQAPRGGHEQFF.

This clone appeared a few times. The rearrangement links TRBV6-4 to TRBJ1-2; D remains ambiguous. CDR3 length equals 16 residues. The V gene lost 0 bases and the J gene lost 4 bases, with 15 bases spanning the gap. Germline V lookup: CDR1 MRHNA, CDR2 SNTAGT. CDR3 sequence (DNA): TGTGCCAGCAGTGACTCGATTTCCAGGCATCTCTATGGCTACACCTTC. This gives the protein CASSDSISRHLYGYTF.

This clone was detected only a few times. The chain couples TRBV6-5 to TRBJ1-3; TRBD1 might be the D (5 bases). The CDR3 loop spans 15 amino acids. CDR1 is MNHEY and CDR2 is SVGAGI in the germline V gene. V was shortened by 2 bases and J by 2 bases, with 10 bases between the two germline ends. The CDR3 protein is CASSYQGTAGNTIYF. CDR3 in DNA: TGTGCCAGCAGTTACCAGGGTACGGCTGGAAACACCATATATTTT.

V gene TRBV3-1 (or the pseudogene TRBV3-2) combines with J gene TRBJ2-7, with 10 nucleotides matching TRBD2. CDR1 and CDR2 (germline): LGHDT, YNNKEL (reference sequence). Trimming took 0 bases from V and 0 from J; bases not matched to a gene: 5. The CDR3 totals 17 residues. CDR3 protein: CASSQDIQRGGSYEQYF. The CDR3 nucleotides read TGTGCCAGCAGCCAAGATATTCAGCGGGGGGGCTCCTACGAGCAGTACTTC.

The CDR3 sequence: CASSMGRYNEQFF. As DNA, the CDR3 is TGTGCCAGTAGTATGGGTAGATACAATGAGCAGTTCTTC. V usage is TRBV19 and J usage is TRBJ2-1, with D uncertain. Looked up from germline, CDR1 is LNHDA and CDR2 is SQIVND (reference sequence). There are 13 residues in the CDR3. Deletions cut 3 bases from V and 4 bases from J, with 7 bases between.

This chain uses TRBV2 with TRBJ2-5; TRBD2 agrees at 9 bases. Trimming removed 9 bases from V and 1 base from J; junction bases left unmatched: 3. CDR3 length: 13 amino acids. CDR1 is SNHLY and CDR2 is FYNNEI in the germline V gene. This CDR3 is CARSSGIQETQYF. DNA of the CDR3: TGTGCCAGGTCTAGCGGGATCCAAGAGACCCAGTACTTC.

The rearrangement uses TRBV3-1 (or the pseudogene TRBV3-2) and TRBJ2-2; 11 bases agree with TRBD2. The CDR3 extends over 16 amino acids. The trim removed 3 bases at V and 7 bases at J, leaving 7 bases unmatched. Germline V gives CDR1 LGHDT, CDR2 YNNKEL (reference sequence). This chain's CDR3 is CASSHAGTSGHGELFF. The CDR3 coding sequence is TGTGCCAGCAGCCATGCCGGGACTAGCGGACACGGGGAGCTGTTTTTT.

This rearrangement joins TRBV11-3 to TRBJ1-1; no definite D call. Germline lookup yields CDR1 SGHNT and CDR2 YENEEA. Trimming removed 1 base at V and 8 bases at J, with 5 bases between. The CDR3 contains 11 residues. CDR3: CASSLAGEAFF. The CDR3 bases are TGTGCCAGCAGCTTAGCCGGGGAAGCTTTCTTT.

V gene TRBV5-8 combines with J gene TRBJ2-1; TRBD2 matches at 10 bases. CDR1 SGHTS and CDR2 YDEGEE come from the germline V gene. The CDR3 runs 15 residues. Germline trimming cut 5 bases from V and 6 bases from J; bases unmatched to any gene: 8. CDR3 amino acids: CASRFGTSAFNEQFF. CDR3 in DNA: TGTGCCAGCAGGTTCGGGACTAGCGCTTTCAATGAGCAGTTCTTC.

This clone turned up a few times. CDR3 residues: CASTLGQGDQPQHF. The CDR3 region has the DNA TGTGCCAGCACCCTCGGACAGGGGGATCAGCCCCAGCATTTT. This chain links TRBV7-9 with TRBJ1-5; 10 nucleotides match TRBD1. There are 14 residues in the CDR3. Germline-derived CDR1 and CDR2 are SEHNR and FQNEAQ (reference sequence). J was trimmed by 5 bases and V by 7 bases; bases with no gene match: 5. The whole variable domain, remainder taken from reference TRBV7-9 and TRBJ1-5, is DTGVSQNPRHKITKRGQNVTFRCDPISEHNRLYWYRQTLGQGPEFLTYFQNEAQLEKSRLLSDRFSAERPKGSFSTLEIQRTEQGDSAMYLCASTLGQGDQPQHFGDGTRLSIL.

In its sample, this clone was seen a few times. This chain uses TRBV12-3 or TRBV12-4 with TRBJ2-7; possible D gene TRBD2, 5 bases. This CDR3 is 13 amino acids long. The ends were cut back, 5 bases at V and 2 bases at J, with 10 bases in the middle. The CDR3 sequence is CASSPRGPYEQYF. The CDR3 coding sequence is TGTGCCAGCAGTCCCCGGGGTCCCTACGAGCAGTACTTC.

The chain carries TRBV29-1 and TRBJ2-3, with D tentatively TRBD2 (6 bases). CDR3 length equals 12 residues. The V gene lost 4 bases and the J gene lost 8 bases, with 13 bases spanning the gap. CDR1 is SQVTM and CDR2 is ANQGSEA in the germline V gene. The CDR3 DNA reads TGCAGCGTTGGGGACTTGCTAGGTACGCAGTATTTT. Amino acids: CSVGDLLGTQYF.

J is TRBJ2-1 and V is TRBV4-1, with D unclear. Germline values: CDR1 MGHRA, CDR2 YSYEKL. This CDR3 comprises 16 residues. With 0 bases removed from V and 2 bases from J, the gap between germline ends came to 11 bases. The CDR3 DNA follows: TGCGCCAGCAGCCAAGATCCCCAGAGCCCCTACAATGAGCAGTTCTTC. It encodes CASSQDPQSPYNEQFF.

In its sample, this clone was seen once. The chain employs TRBV6-5 and TRBJ1-3; D perhaps matches TRBD1 (5 bases). Trimming shortened V by 6 bases and J by 0 bases, and 12 bases separated the two germline ends. The CDR3 is made up of 15 amino acids. Germline-derived CDR1 and CDR2 are MNHEY and SVGAGI. CDR3 region: CASRRDRDSGNTIYF. The CDR3 DNA sequence: TGTGCCAGCAGGCGGGACCGCGACTCTGGAAACACCATATATTTT.

The V gene is TRBV9, the J gene TRBJ1-1; D gene ambiguous. Germline V lookup: CDR1 SGDLS, CDR2 YYNGEE. Trimming pared 6 bases from V and 6 bases from J, leaving 15 bases between. This CDR3 contains 13 residues. CDR3 sequence reads: CASTSVVRAEAFF. The DNA for the CDR3 is TGTGCCAGCACCTCGGTGGTGAGGGCTGAAGCTTTCTTT.

The chain combines TRBV13 with TRBJ2-5; unclear D gene. Germline V gives CDR1 PRHDT, CDR2 FYEKMQ (reference sequence). This CDR3 spans 13 amino acids. With 5 bases removed from V and 7 bases from J, the gap between germline ends came to 14 bases. CDR3 sequence: CASSIGISGTQYF. In DNA form, the CDR3 reads TGTGCCAGCAGCATTGGTATATCGGGGACCCAGTACTTC.

This rearrangement joins TRBV7-9 to TRBJ1-1, with TRBD1 matching 7 bases. The CDR3 length is 16 residues. J lost 0 bases, V lost 5 bases, and 9 bases had no gene match. Germline V lookup: CDR1 SEHNR, CDR2 FQNEAQ (reference sequence). CDR3 nucleotides: TGTGCCAGCAGCCTACGGCTCGGGACAGTGAACACTGAAGCTTTCTTT. Its protein is CASSLRLGTVNTEAFF. The full variable domain, with the rest looked up from reference TRBV7-9 and TRBJ1-1, is DTGVSQNPRHKITKRGQNVTFRCDPISEHNRLYWYRQTLGQGPEFLTYFQNEAQLEKSRLLSDRFSAERPKGSFSTLEIQRTEQGDSAMYLCASSLRLGTVNTEAFFGQGTRLTVV.

V usage is TRBV7-3 and J usage is TRBJ1-1; D remains unclear. Trimming shortened V by 10 bases and J by 6 bases, and 12 bases separated the two germline ends. CDR1 and CDR2 (germline): SGHTA, FQGTGA. There are 11 residues in the CDR3. CDR3 protein: CATAFRPEAFF. In DNA form, the CDR3 reads TGTGCCACGGCATTCCGTCCTGAAGCTTTCTTT.

This clone was observed once. The gene calls are TRBV28 and TRBJ1-4; TRBD1 agrees at 8 bases. The CDR3 has 15 residues. With V trimmed by 10 bases and J by 7 bases, 14 bases remained unmatched. Germline V CDR1 and CDR2: MDHEN, SYDVKM. The CDR3 sequence: CATLESQGVGEKLFF. Written as DNA, the CDR3 is TGTGCCACCTTAGAATCACAGGGGGTAGGTGAAAAACTGTTTTTT. The full variable domain, with the rest looked up from reference TRBV28 and TRBJ1-4, is DVKVTQSSRYLVKRTGEKVFLECVQDMDHENMFWYRQDPGLGLRLIYFSYDVKMKEKGDIPEGYSVSREKKERFSLILESASTNQTSMYLCATLESQGVGEKLFFGSGTQLSVL.

The chain joins TRBV7-2 to TRBJ2-5; 8 nucleotides line up with TRBD1. Germline assignment: CDR1 SGHTA and CDR2 FQGNSA. Losses at the gene ends were 4 bases for V and 1 base for J; bases not matched to a gene: 11. The CDR3 has 17 amino acids. This CDR3 reads CASSSGGTGGIQETQYF. For the CDR3, the DNA is TGTGCCAGCAGCTCAGGGGGAACAGGGGGTATCCAAGAGACCCAGTACTTC. The full variable domain, rest sourced from reference TRBV7-2 and TRBJ2-5, is GAGVSQSPSNKVTEKGKDVELRCDPISGHTALYWYRQSLGQGLEFLIYFQGNSAPDKSGLPSDRFSAERTGGSVSTLTIQRTQQEDSAVYLCASSSGGTGGIQETQYFGPGTRLLVL.

This clone has just one count. The chain links TRBV18 to TRBJ1-5; D remains ambiguous. The CDR3 runs 17 residues. From germline, CDR1 is KGHSH and CDR2 LQKENI. Trimming removed 4 bases from V and 0 bases from J, with 16 bases in between. The CDR3 is CASSRAGPQYSNQPQHF. As DNA, the CDR3 is TGTGCCAGCTCACGAGCCGGGCCCCAGTATAGCAATCAGCCCCAGCATTTT.

About this clone itself: A much larger clone lies a single base off, so this may be a read error. Other DNA sequences in this sample translate to the same CDR3. This chain joins TRBV9 and TRBJ2-3; D unclear. CDR1 and CDR2 from the germline V gene are SGDLS and YYNGEE. The V end was cut by 0 bases, the J end by 5 bases, with 1 base between. The CDR3 length is 11 residues. CDR3 protein: CASSVGDTQYF. The CDR3 nucleotides are TGTGCCAGCAGCGTAGGAGATACGCAGTATTTT.

This clone was seen a few times. The chain links TRBV4-3 to TRBJ2-7; D is tentatively TRBD1 or TRBD2 (5 bases each). Germline CDR1 LGHNA, CDR2 YSLEER. V was shortened by 4 bases and J by 3 bases, with 10 bases between the two germline ends. The CDR3 is made up of 13 amino acids. The CDR3 DNA is TGCGCCAGCAGCCCTGGGACCTACTACGAGCAGTACTTC. It specifies CASSPGTYYEQYF.

On this clone itself: This clone may be a read error of a much larger clone one base away. This chain uses TRBV12-3 or TRBV12-4 with TRBJ2-2; D gene ambiguous. The CDR3 is 13 residues long. V shed 6 bases and J shed 3 bases, with 8 bases lying between them. CDR3 DNA sequence: TGTGCCAGCAGCCAATGGGACACCGGGGAGCTGTTTTTT. Its protein is CASSQWDTGELFF.

The chain joins TRBV7-3 to TRBJ2-1, with unresolved D. This CDR3 has 14 amino acids. CDR1 SGHTA and CDR2 FQGTGA come from the germline V gene. V gave up 1 base and J gave up 5 bases, with 9 bases separating them. The chain's CDR3 is CASSLNLRDNEQFF. DNA for the CDR3: TGTGCCAGCAGCTTAAACCTGAGAGACAATGAGCAGTTCTTC.

The chain links TRBV27 to TRBJ1-5, with D perhaps matching TRBD1 (5 bases). There are 15 residues in the CDR3. V gave up 6 bases and J gave up 1 base, with 13 bases separating them. The germline V gene has CDR1 MNHEY and CDR2 SMNVEV (reference sequence). CDR3 loop: CASSMDSGSNQPQHF. Written as DNA, the CDR3 is TGTGCCAGCAGCATGGATTCAGGGAGCAATCAGCCCCAGCATTTT.